This T cell receptor beta chain was sequenced for a study of blood T cell repertoires in COVID-19. The table came from immunoSEQ multiplex PCR; TCRdb's copy has only in-frame clones and leaves some out. Of about 100,000 clones listed, 84% are singletons. The germline V and J ends were trimmed by 9 bases and 3 bases, with 11 bases remaining between them. This CDR3 has 12 residues. Sequencing was done on a sample of peripheral blood. The receptor was derived from a man aged 35-49 years with active or convalescent COVID-19. The rearrangement uses TRBV12-3 or TRBV12-4 and TRBJ2-5, with TRBD2 as a possible D gene (6 bases). The CDR3 sequence is CASSREKETQYF. The CDR3 DNA reads TGTGCCAGTAGCCGGGAGAAAGAGACCCAGTACTTC.